This T cell receptor (beta chain) was obtained from a study of T cell responses to AZD1222 COVID-19 vaccine. Turning to the study itself: Pooling of second doses given at about 4 or about 12 weeks was done.

Profiled with immunoSEQ multiplex PCR; TCRdb holds only in-frame clones, not every one. The top ten hold roughly 1.5% of the sample, which has approximately 150,000 clones, just under 95% seen once. Whole-study findings and limits: Possibly, clonal diversity was underestimated; donors were largely white British and included more females.

To note about this clone: What it binds is unknown.

The TCR sequence derives from an adult in good health. This specimen consisted of peripheral blood, obtained on day 0 of AZD1222 vaccination.

The CDR3 loop is CASSPQGTGANYGYTF. The CDR3 nucleotides are TGTGCCAGCAGCCCTCAGGGGACAGGAGCTAACTATGGCTACACCTTC. J is TRBJ1-2 and V is TRBV11-1; 8 bases are a match to TRBD1. The CDR3 has 16 residues. In germline, CDR1 is SGHAT, CDR2 FQDESV (reference sequence). Trimming at V came to 5 bases and at J to 0 bases, leaving 8 bases not matched to a gene.